The 16 T cell receptor beta chains listed next were all sequenced from one sample in a study of T-cell reconstitution after alpha-beta-depleted transplantation in children. Preparation of the TCRbeta library used unique molecular identifiers. Each CDR3 protein is one row after TCRdb ran MiXCR on the PCR reads. Among a few hundred thousand distinct CDR3 sequences, roughly 20% were seen once, and the ten largest hold 3.5% to 4%. This sample comprised PBMCs from the stem cell graft donor, obtained from the stem cell graft. These receptors were taken from a human donor who donated a stem cell graft to a child with acute myeloid leukemia.

V usage is TRBV7-2 and J usage is TRBJ1-5; 8 nucleotides align to TRBD1. The J segment lost 6 bases and the V segment lost 0 bases, leaving 13 bases of the junction unmatched. CDR1 and CDR2 from the germline V gene are SGHTA and FQGNSA. This CDR3 region has 18 residues. CDR3 protein: CASSLAAGGAFRSQPQHF. DNA for the CDR3: TGTGCCAGCAGCTTAGCGGCAGGGGGCGCGTTCCGGAGTCAGCCCCAGCATTTT.

The V call is TRBV11-2, the J call TRBJ2-5; 9 nucleotides line up with TRBD2. After removal of 5 bases from V and 5 bases from J, the junction contained 6 bases not matched to a gene. The CDR3 is made up of 14 amino acids. CDR1 and CDR2 from the germline V gene are SGHAT and FQNNGV. As DNA, the CDR3 is TGTGCCAGCAGCGGGACTAGCAGTAGGGAGACCCAGTACTTC. Encoded protein: CASSGTSSRETQYF.

This clonotype was detected only a few times. This chain connects TRBV25-1 to TRBJ2-5; 12 bases align to TRBD1. The CDR3 runs 16 residues. The ends lost 5 bases at V and 4 bases at J; junction bases unmatched: 8. Germline CDR1 reads MGHDK; CDR2 reads SYGVNS. The CDR3 protein is CASSKPRDRGLETQYF. DNA of the CDR3: TGTGCCAGCAGTAAACCGCGGGACAGGGGGCTAGAGACCCAGTACTTC.

The chain employs TRBV27 and TRBJ2-7, with D maybe TRBD1 (6 bases). This CDR3 is 14 amino acids long. The V gene lost 7 bases and the J gene lost 0 bases, with 13 bases spanning the gap. The V gene's germline CDR1 is MNHEY and CDR2 SMNVEV (reference sequence). The CDR3 nucleotides are TGTGCCAGCACCCGGACAGCCGACTCCTACGAGCAGTACTTC. As protein: CASTRTADSYEQYF.

The chain uses TRBV12-3 or TRBV12-4 and TRBJ1-6; D is unresolved. With 2 bases removed from V and 5 bases from J, the gap between germline ends came to 10 bases. The CDR3 totals 15 residues. CDR3 sequence (DNA): TGTGCCAGCAGTTTATGGTATGGGGATAATTCACCCCTCCACTTT. Translating gives CASSLWYGDNSPLHF.

Of note for this clonotype: In this CDR3 the conserved last residue, phenylalanine or tryptophan, is missing, so a read error is likely. The chain couples TRBV4-3 to TRBJ1-1; the D is unclear. The CDR3 spans 14 residues. Germline CDR1 LGHNA, CDR2 YSLEER. Trimming stripped 0 bases from V and 6 bases from J, with 11 bases between. CDR3 in amino acids: CASSQESGWPEAFS. CDR3 bases: TGCGCCAGCAGCCAAGAATCGGGGTGGCCTGAAGCTTTCTCT.

This clonotype was found many times. This chain joins TRBV29-1 and TRBJ2-1; D is unresolved. The V gene's germline CDR1 is SQVTM and CDR2 ANQGSEA. V was cut by 6 bases and J by 0 bases, with 21 bases left in between. The CDR3 totals 17 residues. CDR3 residues: CSVSLGHQGNSYNEQFF. CDR3 nucleotides: TGCAGCGTATCGTTAGGCCATCAAGGAAACTCCTACAATGAGCAGTTCTTC.

The chain is built from TRBV4-2 and TRBJ1-2; D is unresolved. Trimming took 1 base from V and 8 from J, leaving 11 bases between them. The CDR3 extends over 13 amino acids. CDR1 is LGHNA and CDR2 is YNFKEQ in the germline V gene. The CDR3 sequence is CASSQAGARGYTF. Here the CDR3 DNA reads TGTGCCAGCAGCCAAGCAGGAGCACGGGGCTACACCTTC.

This clonotype has only a few counts. The chain uses TRBV29-1 and TRBJ2-7, with 8 bases identical to TRBD2. Per the germline V gene, CDR1 is SQVTM and CDR2 is ANQGSEA. The V segment lost 7 bases and the J segment 6 bases; nucleotides outside the gene matches: 11. The CDR3 totals 13 residues. CDR3 in DNA: TGCAGCGCCCAGGGGCTAGCGGGTCTCGAGCAGTACTTC. It codes for CSAQGLAGLEQYF.

The V gene is TRBV25-1, the J gene TRBJ2-7, with D hard to call. Deletions cut 3 bases from V and 7 bases from J, with 16 bases between. In germline, CDR1 is MGHDK, CDR2 SYGVNS. This CDR3 region has 14 residues. The CDR3 region has the DNA TGTGCCAGCAGTGACTCGAGCCGTCCGGTTGAGCAGTACTTC. As protein: CASSDSSRPVEQYF.

This clonotype was counted between two and nine times. J is TRBJ2-4 and V is TRBV4-2, with no clear D. In germline, CDR1 is LGHNA, CDR2 YNFKEQ. The CDR3 runs 15 residues. Trimming left V 0 bases short and J 0 bases short, with 6 bases between. In DNA form, the CDR3 reads TGTGCCAGCAGCCAAGAAGGTGGAGCCAAAAACATTCAGTACTTC. Protein sequence: CASSQEGGAKNIQYF.

The chain recombines TRBV20-1 with TRBJ2-7; TRBD2 might be the D (6 bases). The germline V and J ends were trimmed by 3 bases and 2 bases, with 17 bases remaining between them. The CDR3 has 15 amino acids. CDR1 and CDR2 (germline): DFQATT, SNEGSKA (reference sequence). Here the CDR3 DNA reads TGCAGTGCTAGTGCGCTAGCCGGCGGGACCTACGAGCAGTACTTC. It translates to CSASALAGGTYEQYF.

This clonotype was found a few times. V and J are TRBV5-1 and TRBJ1-2; D not resolved. The CDR3 sequence is 14 residues long. Trimming pared 0 bases from V and 0 bases from J, leaving 6 bases between. CDR1 and CDR2 from the germline V gene are SGHRS and YFSETQ. Here the CDR3 DNA reads TGCGCCAGCAGCTTGGACGGGACTAACTATGGCTACACCTTC. This encodes CASSLDGTNYGYTF. The full variable domain, completed using reference TRBV5-1 and TRBJ1-2, is KAGVTQTPRYLIKTRGQQVTLSCSPISGHRSVSWYQQTPGQGLQFLFEYFSETQRNKGNFPGRFSGRQFSNSRSEMNVSTLELGDSALYLCASSLDGTNYGYTFGSGTRLTVV.

This clonotype has a handful of counts. This chain joins TRBV18 and TRBJ2-5, with TRBD1 matching 8 bases. Germline V gene sequence: CDR1 KGHSH, CDR2 LQKENI. The CDR3 covers 16 residues. V trimming: 0 bases; J trimming: 1 base; junction bases outside the gene matches: 4. CDR3 coding DNA: TGTGCCAGCTCACCACCCGGGACAGGACGCCAAGAGACCCAGTACTTC. Translated, it gives CASSPPGTGRQETQYF.

This clonotype has a handful of counts. The genes are TRBV20-1 and TRBJ2-2, with D perhaps TRBD1 (5 bases). The CDR3 sequence is 15 residues long. Germline V gives CDR1 DFQATT, CDR2 SNEGSKA (reference sequence). The V gene lost 5 bases and the J gene lost 8 bases, with 21 bases spanning the gap. CDR3 protein: CSAQGFLSDPGELFF. In DNA form, the CDR3 reads TGCAGTGCTCAGGGTTTCCTTTCAGACCCTGGGGAGCTGTTTTTT.

The chain couples TRBV28 to TRBJ2-7, with TRBD1 matching 8 bases. The trim removed 3 bases at V and 7 bases at J, leaving 5 bases unmatched. This CDR3 is built from 13 residues. The germline V gene encodes CDR1 MDHEN and CDR2 SYDVKM. The CDR3 is CASSFVNRGEQYF. The CDR3 DNA sequence: TGTGCCAGCAGTTTCGTAAACAGGGGGGAGCAGTACTTC.